This T cell receptor beta chain was profiled in a study of blood T cell repertoires in COVID-19. The wider study: Sites in the United States, Italy and Spain provided acute and convalescent COVID-19 samples.

Germline CDR1 reads SNHLY; CDR2 reads FYNNEI. Trimming pared 5 bases from V and 4 bases from J, leaving 11 bases between. The CDR3 sequence is 13 residues long. Authors' analysis steps: Estimation of nucleated cell counts relied on the amplification of reference gene primers. Generated by immunoSEQ multiplex PCR, the TCRdb table keeps only in-frame clones and is missing some. The V and J calls and clone size were taken over from that table, and D and trimming were inferred from the DNA. The sample carries about 63,000 clones, roughly 85% recorded once. The receptor comes from a human donor in a cohort sampled during active COVID-19. This rearrangement joins TRBV2 to TRBJ1-1; maybe TRBD1 (6 bases). The sample consisted of peripheral blood. DNA of the CDR3: TGTGCCAGCAGTACACAGGGCGGCACTGAAGCTTTCTTT. Residues: CASSTQGGTEAFF.